These T cell receptor beta chains were read from a single sample in a study of blood T cell repertoires in COVID-19. The protocol was immunoSEQ multiplex PCR, while the TCRdb copy is restricted to in-frame clones and leaves out a portion. Here the sample spans some 140,000 clones, roughly 84% being singletons. The sequencing sample was made of PBMCs or T cells enriched from blood (not recorded which). Receptor source: a man aged 40-50 years with acute COVID-19. Each CDR3 is given with its conserved first and last residue. D genes are given only for firm matches. The listing skips clone size in some rows; elsewhere it reads once, few, many or a size class.

CDR3aa: CASSIRTSGRGPDTQYF
CDR3nt: TGTGCCAGTAGTATCCGGACTAGCGGGAGAGGTCCGGATACGCAGTATTTT
j_gene: TRBJ2-3
v_gene: TRBV19
len: 17
abundance: NA
d_gene: TRBD2

CDR3aa: CASSTIAGTDEAFF
CDR3nt: TGTGCCAGTAGTACGATCGCCGGGACAGATGAAGCTTTCTTT
j_gene: TRBJ1-1
v_gene: TRBV19
len: 14
abundance: NA
d_gene: TRBD1

CDR3aa: CASSDSGDRLETQYF
CDR3nt: TGCGCCAGCAGTGATTCAGGGGATCGATTAGAGACCCAGTACTTC
j_gene: TRBJ2-5
v_gene: TRBV10-1
len: 15
abundance: NA
d_gene: NA

CDR3aa: CASSFTGPGELFF
CDR3nt: TGCGCCAGCAGCTTTACAGGGCCCGGGGAGCTGTTTTTT
j_gene: TRBJ2-2
v_gene: TRBV5-1
len: 13
abundance: NA
d_gene: NA

CDR3aa: CASRRQGSGNTIYF
CDR3nt: TGTGCCAGCAGGCGACAGGGGTCGGGAAACACCATATATTTT
j_gene: TRBJ1-3
v_gene: TRBV28
len: 14
abundance: NA
d_gene: TRBD1

CDR3aa: CASSVGLAGVGTGELFF
CDR3nt: TGTGCCAGCAGCGTAGGCCTAGCGGGAGTAGGTACCGGGGAGCTGTTTTTT
j_gene: TRBJ2-2
v_gene: TRBV9
len: 17
abundance: NA
d_gene: TRBD2

CDR3aa: CASSPHREETQYF
CDR3nt: TGTGCCAGCAGCCCGCACAGGGAAGAGACCCAGTACTTC
j_gene: TRBJ2-5
v_gene: TRBV7-2
len: 13
abundance: NA
d_gene: NA

CDR3aa: CASHTLAGNEKLFF
CDR3nt: TGTGCCAGCCACACGCTCGCGGGGAATGAAAAACTGTTTTTT
j_gene: TRBJ1-4
v_gene: TRBV28
len: 14
abundance: few
d_gene: NA

CDR3aa: CASSMLLGPGTEAFF
CDR3nt: TGTGCCAGCAGCATGTTGTTGGGCCCGGGGACTGAAGCTTTCTTT
j_gene: TRBJ1-1
v_gene: TRBV7-6
len: 15
abundance: few
d_gene: NA

CDR3aa: CASIPRGGYEQFF
CDR3nt: TGTGCCAGCATACCTAGGGGGGGCTATGAGCAGTTCTTC
j_gene: TRBJ2-1
v_gene: TRBV27
len: 13
abundance: NA
d_gene: NA

CDR3aa: CASSLMTDSYEQYF
CDR3nt: TGTGCCAGCAGCTTAATGACAGATTCCTACGAGCAGTACTTC
j_gene: TRBJ2-7
v_gene: TRBV7-9
len: 14
abundance: NA
d_gene: NA

CDR3aa: CASSYQGASNEQFF
CDR3nt: TGTGCCAGCAGTTACCAGGGGGCGAGTAATGAGCAGTTCTTC
j_gene: TRBJ2-1
v_gene: TRBV6-2/TRBV6-3
len: 14
abundance: NA
d_gene: TRBD1

CDR3aa: CAISERTSGGPNEQFF
CDR3nt: TGTGCCATCAGTGAGAGGACTAGCGGGGGACCCAATGAGCAGTTCTTC
j_gene: TRBJ2-1
v_gene: TRBV10-3
len: 16
abundance: NA
d_gene: TRBD2

CDR3aa: CASSRGTSGMADTQYF
CDR3nt: TGTGCCAGCAGTCGAGGGACTAGCGGGATGGCAGATACGCAGTATTTT
j_gene: TRBJ2-3
v_gene: TRBV28
len: 16
abundance: NA
d_gene: TRBD2

CDR3aa: CASSNDRGFKFF
CDR3nt: TGTGCCAGCAGTAACGACAGGGGATTTAAATTTTTC
j_gene: TRBJ2-7
v_gene: TRBV6-5
len: 12
abundance: NA
d_gene: TRBD1

CDR3aa: CASNLMSQGKNTEAFF
CDR3nt: TGTGCCAGTAACTTGATGAGCCAGGGAAAGAACACTGAAGCTTTCTTT
j_gene: TRBJ1-1
v_gene: TRBV19
len: 16
abundance: NA
d_gene: NA

CDR3aa: CASSFPGQGVKQYF
CDR3nt: TGTGCCAGCAGCTTTCCGGGACAGGGGGTCAAGCAGTACTTC
j_gene: TRBJ2-7
v_gene: TRBV7-9
len: 14
abundance: few
d_gene: TRBD1

CDR3aa: CASSAGTVPGELFF
CDR3nt: TGCGCCAGCAGTGCCGGGACAGTACCCGGGGAGCTGTTTTTT
j_gene: TRBJ2-2
v_gene: TRBV10-1
len: 14
abundance: NA
d_gene: TRBD1

CDR3aa: CASSESGRTDTQYF
CDR3nt: TGCGCCAGCAGTGAGAGCGGTCGCACAGATACGCAGTATTTT
j_gene: TRBJ2-3
v_gene: TRBV10-1
len: 14
abundance: NA
d_gene: NA

CDR3aa: CAWSVSGPQHF
CDR3nt: TGTGCCTGGAGTGTTAGTGGGCCCCAGCATTTT
j_gene: TRBJ1-5
v_gene: TRBV30
len: 11
abundance: NA
d_gene: NA

CDR3aa: CASSLAGGPHNEQFF
CDR3nt: TGTGCCAGCAGTTTAGCGGGAGGGCCTCACAATGAGCAGTTCTTC
j_gene: TRBJ2-1
v_gene: TRBV28
len: 15
abundance: NA
d_gene: TRBD2

CDR3aa: CAWSTSQVSGNTIYF
CDR3nt: TGTGCCTGGAGTACCTCCCAGGTCTCTGGAAACACCATATATTTT
j_gene: TRBJ1-3
v_gene: TRBV30
len: 15
abundance: NA
d_gene: NA

CDR3aa: CASSYGDSEQYF
CDR3nt: TGTGCCAGCAGTTACGGTGACAGCGAGCAGTACTTC
j_gene: TRBJ2-7
v_gene: TRBV6-5
len: 12
abundance: NA
d_gene: NA

CDR3aa: CASSRTGGVDGYTF
CDR3nt: TGTGCCAGCAGTCGGACAGGGGGCGTCGATGGCTACACCTTC
j_gene: TRBJ1-2
v_gene: TRBV28
len: 14
abundance: NA
d_gene: TRBD1

CDR3aa: CAISEGDRGRDHEQFF
CDR3nt: TGTGCCATCAGTGAGGGGGACAGGGGGCGAGACCATGAGCAGTTCTTC
j_gene: TRBJ2-1
v_gene: TRBV10-3
len: 16
abundance: NA
d_gene: TRBD1